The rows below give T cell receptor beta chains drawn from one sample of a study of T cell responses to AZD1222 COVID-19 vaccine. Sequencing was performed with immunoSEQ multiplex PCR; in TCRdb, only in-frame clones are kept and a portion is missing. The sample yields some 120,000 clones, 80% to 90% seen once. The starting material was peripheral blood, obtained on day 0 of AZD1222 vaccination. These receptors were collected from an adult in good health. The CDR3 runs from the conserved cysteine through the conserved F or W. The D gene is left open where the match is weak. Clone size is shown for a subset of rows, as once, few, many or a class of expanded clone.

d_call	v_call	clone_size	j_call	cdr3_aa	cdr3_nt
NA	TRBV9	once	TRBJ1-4	CASSVDWDGATNEKLFF	TGTGCCAGCAGCGTAGACTGGGACGGAGCAACTAATGAAAAACTGTTTTTT
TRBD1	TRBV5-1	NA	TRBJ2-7	CASSWGQGYEQYF	TGCGCCAGCAGCTGGGGACAGGGGTACGAGCAGTACTTC
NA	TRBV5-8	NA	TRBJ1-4	CASSLVDGEKLFF	TGTGCCAGCAGCTTGGTGGACGGAGAAAAACTGTTTTTT
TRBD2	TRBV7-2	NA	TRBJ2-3	CASSSLDSGRTDRADTQYF	TGTGCCAGCAGTTCACTAGATAGCGGGCGCACGGATCGGGCAGATACGCAGTATTTT
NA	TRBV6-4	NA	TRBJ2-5	CASSDPGQVCETQYF	TGTGCCAGCAGTGACCCCGGGCAGGTTTGTGAGACCCAGTACTTC
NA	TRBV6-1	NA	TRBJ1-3	CASSERVVAKYSGNTIYF	TGTGCCAGCAGTGAAAGAGTTGTTGCGAAATACTCTGGAAACACCATATATTTT
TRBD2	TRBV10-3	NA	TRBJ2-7	CAISAGGGSYEQYF	TGTGCCATCAGTGCGGGCGGGGGTTCCTACGAGCAGTACTTC
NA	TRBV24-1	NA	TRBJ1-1	CATRERGGNTEAFF	TGTGCCACCAGGGAAAGGGGGGGGAACACTGAAGCTTTCTTT
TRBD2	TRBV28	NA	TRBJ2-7	CASSTLAGNYEQYF	TGTGCCAGCAGTACACTAGCGGGCAACTACGAGCAGTACTTC
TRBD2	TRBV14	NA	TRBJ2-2	CASSQVRGGWNTGELFF	TGTGCCAGCAGCCAAGTGCGGGGGGGCTGGAACACCGGGGAGCTGTTTTTT
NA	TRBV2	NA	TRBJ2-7	CASSDNNYEQYF	TGTGCCAGCAGTGACAATAACTACGAGCAGTACTTC
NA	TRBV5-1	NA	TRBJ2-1	CASHGGASSYNEQFF	TGCGCCAGTCACGGTGGTGCGAGCTCCTACAATGAGCAGTTCTTC
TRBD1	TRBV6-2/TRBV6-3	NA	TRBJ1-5	CASSLWTGFNQPQHF	TGTGCCAGCAGTCTCTGGACAGGTTTCAATCAGCCCCAGCATTTT
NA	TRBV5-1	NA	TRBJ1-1	CASSLPQGVMNTEAFF	TGCGCCAGCAGTCTTCCACAGGGAGTTATGAACACTGAAGCTTTCTTT
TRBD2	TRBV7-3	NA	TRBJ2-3	CASSSGGGGDTQYF	TGTGCCAGCAGTTCGGGAGGTGGGGGAGATACGCAGTATTTT
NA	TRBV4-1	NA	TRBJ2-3	CASSQVSGQMGSYTQYF	TGCGCCAGCAGCCAAGTATCCGGACAGATGGGGTCATATACGCAGTATTTT
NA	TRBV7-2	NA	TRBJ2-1	CASSRMLGGQRRNEQFF	TGTGCCAGCAGCCGTATGTTAGGAGGCCAAAGGAGGAATGAGCAGTTCTTC
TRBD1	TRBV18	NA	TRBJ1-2	CASSLQTGTGNYGYTF	TGTGCCAGCTCACTCCAGACGGGGACAGGGAACTATGGCTACACCTTC
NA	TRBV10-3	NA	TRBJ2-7	CAISATYEQYF	TGTGCCATCAGTGCGACCTACGAGCAGTACTTC
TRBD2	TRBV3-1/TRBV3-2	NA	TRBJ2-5	CASSQRGGQETQYF	TGTGCCAGCAGCCAACGGGGGGGCCAAGAGACCCAGTACTTC
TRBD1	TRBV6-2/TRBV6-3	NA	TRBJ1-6	CASSYRGPNSPLHF	TGTGCCAGCAGTTACAGGGGGCCGAATTCACCCCTCCACTTT
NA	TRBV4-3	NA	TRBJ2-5	CASSPRGGRQETQYF	TGCGCCAGCAGCCCTCGAGGAGGGCGCCAAGAGACCCAGTACTTC
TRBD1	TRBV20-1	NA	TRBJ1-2	CSASDRAYGYTF	TGCAGTGCCAGTGACAGGGCCTATGGCTACACCTTC
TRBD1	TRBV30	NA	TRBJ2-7	CAWSSRPGGSYEQYF	TGTGCCTGGAGTTCTCGCCCAGGGGGCTCCTACGAGCAGTACTTC
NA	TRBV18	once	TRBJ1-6	CASSPRIDWSNSPLHF	TGTGCCAGCTCACCCCGAATTGATTGGAGTAATTCACCCCTCCACTTT